This T cell receptor (beta chain) is from a study of shared clonotypes between healthy human individuals. The study's findings and limits: Clonotype sharing across donors was expected to vary with sequencing depth.

Germline assignment: CDR1 SGHRS and CDR2 YFSETQ. V was pared by 0 bases and J by 5 bases, with 15 bases between. The CDR3 covers 17 residues. As for this clone: Its antigen remains unidentified.

Clones were read by immunoSEQ multiplex PCR, and TCRdb kept only the in-frame ones, dropping some. The sample includes some 1 million clones, approximately 68% seen only once; the top ten take roughly 1.5%. This TCR came from a man younger than 30 in good health. The chain carries TRBV5-1 and TRBJ1-6; D uncertain. The sample was memory CD4+ T cells sorted from blood. Indicated subset: CD45RA-negative fraction. The CDR3 DNA sequence: TGCGCCAGCAGCTTGGGAGGAGGCATAGATAATAATTCACCCCTCCACTTT. Amino acid sequence: CASSLGGGIDNNSPLHF.